The 4 T cell receptor beta chains presented below share a single source sample, sequenced in a study of primary melanoma T cells and metastatic recurrence. Measured with immunoSEQ multiplex PCR; TCRdb has only the in-frame clones, and not every one. There are over a thousand clones in the sample; 77% occur only once, and 34% lies in the top ten. What was sequenced was melanoma tumor tissue. Receptor source: a human donor with melanoma.

This chain uses TRBV6-8 with TRBJ1-1, with a weak D call TRBD1 (6 bases). The CDR3 consists of 13 residues. Deletions cut 7 bases from V and 1 base from J, with 10 bases between. Germline V gives CDR1 MNHGY, CDR2 SAAAGT. CDR3 sequence (DNA): TGTGCCAGCACCGCCAGGGGGAACACTGAAGCTTTCTTT. This sequence encodes CASTARGNTEAFF.

This clone was seen more than once but under ten times. This rearrangement joins TRBV6-8 to TRBJ1-1; tentative D call: TRBD1 (6 bases). V was pared by 4 bases and J by 0 bases, with 12 bases between. The germline CDR1 and CDR2 sequences are MNHGY and SAAAGT. This CDR3 region has 15 residues. The CDR3 is CASSSQGFLNTEAFF. As DNA, the CDR3 is TGTGCCAGCAGTTCACAGGGATTTTTGAACACTGAAGCTTTCTTT.

CDR3 nucleotide sequence: TGTGCCAGCAGCCAATTTGGGGAGACCCAGTACTTC. It is translated as CASSQFGETQYF. The chain links TRBV16 to TRBJ2-5; D gene uncertain. The germline V gene encodes CDR1 KGHSY and CDR2 FQNENV. The CDR3 is made up of 12 amino acids. Trimming left V 1 base short and J 5 bases short, with 5 bases between.

The rearrangement joins TRBV19 to TRBJ1-1, with D perhaps TRBD1 (6 bases). The CDR3 has 13 residues. CDR1 and CDR2 from the germline V gene are LNHDA and SQIVND (reference sequence). With 3 bases removed from V and 4 bases from J, the gap between germline ends came to 9 bases. The DNA for the CDR3 is TGTGCCAGTAGTATGCAGGGGACCACTGAAGCTTTCTTT. Its translation: CASSMQGTTEAFF.